These 10 T cell receptor beta chains share one sample of origin, sequenced in a study of CD8 T cells in Susac syndrome. Random hexamers primed reverse transcription of about 0.45 to 1 ug RNA. TCRdb reanalysed the immunoSEQ multiplex PCR reads using MiXCR and keeps one entry per CDR3 protein. The top ten clones hold roughly 0.2% of a sample with fewer than 150,000 distinct CDR3 sequences, more than 85% of them seen once. Sequencing was done on a sample of CD8+ T cells from PBMCs. The origin of the receptors is a human donor with Susac syndrome.

The V gene is TRBV4-1, the J gene TRBJ1-5, with 7 positions matching TRBD1. In germline, CDR1 is MGHRA, CDR2 YSYEKL. This CDR3 comprises 15 residues. With 4 bases clipped from V and 3 bases from J, the junction kept 6 bases outside the gene matches. The CDR3: CASSPQGPYNQPQHF. CDR3 sequence (DNA): TGCGCCAGCAGCCCACAGGGGCCTTACAATCAGCCCCAGCATTTT.

This chain uses TRBV6-5 with TRBJ2-1; perhaps TRBD2 as D (6 bases). The germline gives CDR1 MNHEY, CDR2 SVGAGI. This CDR3 is built from 13 residues. V lost 8 bases and J 4 bases, leaving 12 bases between the germline ends. The DNA of the CDR3 is TGTGCCAGCTCGGCTAGCGTGTACAATGAGCAGTTCTTC. Translation gives CASSASVYNEQFF.

This chain links TRBV14 with TRBJ2-7; 7 bases match TRBD2. The CDR3 contains 16 residues. Trimming at V came to 4 bases and at J to 6 bases, leaving 15 bases not matched to a gene. CDR1 is SGHDN, CDR2 FVKESK, per germline. This CDR3 reads CASSLRWGGGSSEQYF. The CDR3 coding sequence is TGTGCCAGCAGCCTTCGTTGGGGCGGCGGGAGTAGCGAGCAGTACTTC.

The chain's CDR3 is CASSRWGDTQYF. CDR3 coding DNA: TGTGCCAGCAGCAGGTGGGGGGATACGCAGTATTTT. The chain recombines TRBV13 with TRBJ2-3; D is tentatively TRBD1 or TRBD2 (5 bases each). The CDR3 is 12 residues long. V gave up 5 bases and J gave up 6 bases, with 9 bases separating them. Germline V gene sequence: CDR1 PRHDT, CDR2 FYEKMQ (reference sequence). Supplemented by reference TRBV13 and TRBJ2-3, the full variable domain reads AAGVIQSPRHLIKEKRETATLKCYPIPRHDTVYWYQQGPGQDPQFLISFYEKMQSDKGSIPDRFSAQQFSDYHSELNMSSLELGDSALYFCASSRWGDTQYFGPGTRLTVL.

This sequence joins TRBV4-1 and TRBJ2-3; TRBD2 matches at 11 bases. The CDR3 is 18 amino acids. The germline V gene has CDR1 MGHRA and CDR2 YSYEKL. V dropped 0 bases and J dropped 0; count of bases not matched to a gene: 5. In nucleotides, the CDR3 is TGCGCCAGCAGCCAAGAACTAGCGGGAGTTCAGAGCACAGATACGCAGTATTTT. Amino acid sequence: CASSQELAGVQSTDTQYF.

The J gene is TRBJ1-3, the V gene TRBV9, with D uncertain. V was trimmed by 1 base and J by 7 bases, leaving 15 bases between them. This CDR3 region has 15 residues. CDR1 and CDR2 from the germline V gene are SGDLS and YYNGEE. This CDR3 is CASSVQSGLGNTIYF. Here the CDR3 DNA reads TGTGCCAGCAGCGTACAATCAGGACTTGGGAACACCATATATTTT.

The J gene is TRBJ2-2, the V gene TRBV2; 9 nucleotides line up with TRBD2. The CDR3 loop spans 16 amino acids. CDR1 and CDR2 (germline): SNHLY, FYNNEI. The V segment lost 0 bases and the J segment 3 bases; nucleotides outside the gene matches: 2. In DNA, the CDR3 is TGTGCCAGCAGTGAAGCGGGACTAGCATACACCGGGGAGCTGTTTTTT. It encodes CASSEAGLAYTGELFF.

The chain joins TRBV18 to TRBJ1-2, with D unclear. The germline V gene has CDR1 KGHSH and CDR2 LQKENI. The CDR3 consists of 14 residues. Between the trimmed V and J ends, which lost 3 bases and 5 bases, there was a span of 13 bases. The CDR3 DNA is TGTGCCAGCTCACCTGACGGCCTCCCTTATGGCTACACCTTC. Protein sequence: CASSPDGLPYGYTF.

The chain carries TRBV13 and TRBJ1-5; TRBD1 is a possible D gene (5 bases). Germline V CDR1 and CDR2: PRHDT, FYEKMQ (reference sequence). The V gene lost 3 bases and the J gene lost 3 bases, with 12 bases spanning the gap. This CDR3 is 15 amino acids long. The CDR3 DNA is TGTGCCAGCAGCTTGTCAAGGGGCTACAATCAGCCCCAGCATTTT. Protein sequence: CASSLSRGYNQPQHF.

The chain couples TRBV12-3 or TRBV12-4 to TRBJ2-1; 9 positions match TRBD1. The CDR3 has 17 amino acids. V dropped 6 bases and J dropped 5; count of bases not matched to a gene: 14. The CDR3 DNA is TGTGCCAGCAGACCGGGGACAGGGTCCCACATTCACAATGAGCAGTTCTTC. Amino acids: CASRPGTGSHIHNEQFF.